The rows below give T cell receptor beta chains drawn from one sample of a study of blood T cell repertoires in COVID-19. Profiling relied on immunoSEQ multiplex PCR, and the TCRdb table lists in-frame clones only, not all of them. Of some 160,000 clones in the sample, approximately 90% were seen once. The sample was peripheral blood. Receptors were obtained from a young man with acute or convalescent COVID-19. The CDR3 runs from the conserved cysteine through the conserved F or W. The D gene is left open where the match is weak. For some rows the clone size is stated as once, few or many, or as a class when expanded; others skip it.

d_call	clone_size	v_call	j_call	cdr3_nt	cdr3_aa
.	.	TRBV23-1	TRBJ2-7	TGCGCCAGCAGTCAATCGGGAGAGGGAAACTCTTTCGAGCAGTACTTC	CASSQSGEGNSFEQYF
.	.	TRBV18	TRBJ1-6	TGTGCCAGCTCACCGGCGGGCCTAAATTCACCCCTCCACTTT	CASSPAGLNSPLHF
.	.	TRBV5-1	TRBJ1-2	TGCGCCAGCAGCTTGGTTAGCTATGGCTACACCTTC	CASSLVSYGYTF
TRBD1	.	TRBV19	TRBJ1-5	TGTGCCAGTAGAAATAGGACAGGAGGTAAGAATCAGCCCCAGCATTTT	CASRNRTGGKNQPQHF
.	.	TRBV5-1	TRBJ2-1	TGCGCCAGCAGCTTGGAGGCAGGGAATCATCATGAGCAGTTCTTC	CASSLEAGNHHEQFF
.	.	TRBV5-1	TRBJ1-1	TGCGCCAGCAGCGTACAGAACACTGAAGCTTTCTTT	CASSVQNTEAFF
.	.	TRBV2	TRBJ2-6	TGTGCCAGCAGTCAGAATCTCCTCTCTGGGGCCAACGTCCTGACTTTC	CASSQNLLSGANVLTF
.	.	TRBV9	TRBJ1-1	TGTGCCAGCAGCGTTGGGGGGATGAACACTGAAGCTTTCTTT	CASSVGGMNTEAFF
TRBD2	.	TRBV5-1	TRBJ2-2	TGCGCCAGTACGTACCCCATTAGCGGGACGAACACCGGGGAGCTGTTTTTT	CASTYPISGTNTGELFF
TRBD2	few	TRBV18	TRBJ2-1	TGTGCCAGCTCAGCCTTAGCGGGGGGCCTCTCCTACAATGAGCAGTTCTTC	CASSALAGGLSYNEQFF
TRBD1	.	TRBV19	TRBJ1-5	TGTGCCAGTACCAAACAGGGGATCGGTATCGATCAGCCCCAGCATTTT	CASTKQGIGIDQPQHF
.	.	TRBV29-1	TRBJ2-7	TGCAGCGTTGAAAGGGGCGACAGGCCCTACGAGCAGTACTTC	CSVERGDRPYEQYF
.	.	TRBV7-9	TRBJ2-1	TGTGCCAGCAGCTTAGTGGCGGGGAATGAGCAGTTCTTC	CASSLVAGNEQFF
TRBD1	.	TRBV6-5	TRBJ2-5	TGTGCCAGCAGTAGCCGACAGGGAGAGACCCAGTACTTC	CASSSRQGETQYF
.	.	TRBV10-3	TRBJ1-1	TGTGCCACCTCAGCGGTTAAGGCCGAACTGAACACTGAAGCTTTCTTT	CATSAVKAELNTEAFF
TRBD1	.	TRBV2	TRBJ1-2	TGTGCCAGCGGAGAGGACAGGGGGCCTAAAGGCTACACCTTC	CASGEDRGPKGYTF
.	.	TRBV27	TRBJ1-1	TGTGCCAGCAGTTTATCGGGGAGCACTGAAGCTTTCTTT	CASSLSGSTEAFF
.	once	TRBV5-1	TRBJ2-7	TGCGCCAGCAGCCCCGAATACGGAGCCACGTACGAGCAGTACTTC	CASSPEYGATYEQYF
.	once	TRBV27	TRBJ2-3	TGTGCCAGCAGTTTTACAGGGAGCACAGATACGCAGTATTTT	CASSFTGSTDTQYF
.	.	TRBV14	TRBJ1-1	TGTGCCAGCAGCCCCCTCAGGGGCACTGAAGCTTTCTTT	CASSPLRGTEAFF
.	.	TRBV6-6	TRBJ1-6	TGTGCCAGCATCCTCGGGGGGGATTCACCCCTCCACTTT	CASILGGDSPLHF
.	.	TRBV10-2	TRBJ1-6	TGCGCCAGCAGTGAGGGAGCGGACGGGGAGGGGCCGAGTTGGTATTCACCCCTCCACTTT	CASSEGADGEGPSWYSPLHF
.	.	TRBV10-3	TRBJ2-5	TGTGCCATCAGTGGACCTCCTGGGCCCGACCAAGAGACCCAGTACTTC	CAISGPPGPDQETQYF
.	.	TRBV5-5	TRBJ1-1	TGTGCCAGTAGTCGTTATGTGAACACTGAAGCTTTCTTT	CASSRYVNTEAFF
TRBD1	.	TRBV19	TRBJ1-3	TGTGCCAGTAGTAGGATCGGGACAGCTGGAAACACCATATATTTT	CASSRIGTAGNTIYF
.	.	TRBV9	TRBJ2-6	TGTGCCAGCAGTTCAACCTTACAGGTCTCTGGGGCCAACGTCCTGACTTTC	CASSSTLQVSGANVLTF
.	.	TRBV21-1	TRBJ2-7	TGTGCCAGCAGCAAAGTCACGGGACTAGCGGGAGTTCCAAGGCCCTACGAGCAGTACTTC	CASSKVTGLAGVPRPYEQYF
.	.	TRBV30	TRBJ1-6	TGTGCCTGGAGGTTAACAGGCAACTCCTATAATTCACCCCTCCACTTT	CAWRLTGNSYNSPLHF
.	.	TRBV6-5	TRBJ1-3	TGTGCCAGCAACGACATCAGGGGATCTGGAAACACCATATATTTT	CASNDIRGSGNTIYF
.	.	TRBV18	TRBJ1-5	TGTGCCAGCTCACCACCCTCGGGCCAGGGGCGCAATCAGCCCCAGCATTTT	CASSPPSGQGRNQPQHF
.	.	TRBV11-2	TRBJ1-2	TGTGCCAGCAGCATCCACAGGGAACAGTATGGCTACACCTTC	CASSIHREQYGYTF
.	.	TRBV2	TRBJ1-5	TGTGCCAGCTGTGACAGGACATATCAGCCCCAGCATTTT	CASCDRTYQPQHF
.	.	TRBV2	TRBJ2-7	TGTGCCAGCAGTGTAGACATCTCCTACGAGCAGTACTTC	CASSVDISYEQYF
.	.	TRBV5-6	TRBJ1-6	TGTGCCAGCAGCCCGCCGGGATCCTATAATTCACCCCTCCACTTT	CASSPPGSYNSPLHF
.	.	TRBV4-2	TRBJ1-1	TGTGCCAGCAGCCAGGCCGAACAGTCCTCTGAAGCTTTCTTT	CASSQAEQSSEAFF
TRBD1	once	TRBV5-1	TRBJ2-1	TGCGCCAGCAGCTTGGCGGACAGGAGGTACAATGAGCAGTTCTTC	CASSLADRRYNEQFF
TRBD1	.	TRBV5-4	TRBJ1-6	TGTGCCAGCAGCTTGGACAGGGGTTCGAGGAACTTT	CASSLDRGSRNF
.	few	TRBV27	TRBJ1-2	TGTGCCAGCAGTCCAACAGGGACCTATGGCTACACCTTC	CASSPTGTYGYTF
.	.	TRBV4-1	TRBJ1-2	TGCGCCAGCAGCCAAGATCTCAGGGGCTACACCTTC	CASSQDLRGYTF
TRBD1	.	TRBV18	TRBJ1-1	TGTGCCAGCTCACCGGGACAGGGCACTTCCACTGAAGCTTTCTTT	CASSPGQGTSTEAFF